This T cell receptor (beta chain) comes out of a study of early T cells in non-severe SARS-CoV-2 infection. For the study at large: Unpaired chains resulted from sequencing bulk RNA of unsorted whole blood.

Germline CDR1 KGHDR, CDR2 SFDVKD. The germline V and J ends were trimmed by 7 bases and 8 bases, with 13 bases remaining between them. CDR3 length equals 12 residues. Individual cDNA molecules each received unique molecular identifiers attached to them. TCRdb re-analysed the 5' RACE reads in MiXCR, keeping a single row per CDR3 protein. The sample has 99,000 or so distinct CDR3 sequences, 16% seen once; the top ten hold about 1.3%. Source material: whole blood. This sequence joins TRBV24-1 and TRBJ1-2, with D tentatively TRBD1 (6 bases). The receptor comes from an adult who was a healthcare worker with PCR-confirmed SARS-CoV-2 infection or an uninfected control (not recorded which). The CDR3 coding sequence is TGTGCCACCAGCACAGGGAATAGAGGCTACACCTTC. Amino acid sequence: CATSTGNRGYTF.